The source of this T cell receptor beta chain is a study of blood T cells in healthy people across ages. It was with a sample-barcoded 5' primer and a J-beta primer mix that a second PCR of roughly 7 to 12 cycles was run. From the 5' RACE reads, TCRdb called clonotypes with MiXCR, one entry per CDR3 protein. The sample holds 600,000 or so distinct CDR3 sequences; roughly 30% are singletons and the top ten take less than 20%. The CDR3 covers 14 residues. The V end lost 5 bases, the J end lost 8 bases, and 15 bases lay between the germline ends. The germline gives CDR1 MGHDK, CDR2 SYGVNS. Only one count was recorded for this clonotype.

The sequence was obtained from a woman of 80 years or more in good health. Sequences were obtained from blood. The chain is built from TRBV25-1 and TRBJ1-4; weak D call: TRBD1 (6 bases). CDR3 nucleotide sequence: TGTGCCAGCAGTCCATCGGGGGGGCAAGAAAAACTGTTTTTT. Translation gives CASSPSGGQEKLFF. Based on the CDR3 plus reference TRBV25-1 and TRBJ1-4, the full variable domain is EADIYQTPRYLVIGTGKKITLECSQTMGHDKMYWYQQDPGMELHLIHYSYGVNSTEKGDLSSESTVSRIRTEHFPLTLESARPSHTSQYLCASSPSGGQEKLFFGSGTQLSVL.